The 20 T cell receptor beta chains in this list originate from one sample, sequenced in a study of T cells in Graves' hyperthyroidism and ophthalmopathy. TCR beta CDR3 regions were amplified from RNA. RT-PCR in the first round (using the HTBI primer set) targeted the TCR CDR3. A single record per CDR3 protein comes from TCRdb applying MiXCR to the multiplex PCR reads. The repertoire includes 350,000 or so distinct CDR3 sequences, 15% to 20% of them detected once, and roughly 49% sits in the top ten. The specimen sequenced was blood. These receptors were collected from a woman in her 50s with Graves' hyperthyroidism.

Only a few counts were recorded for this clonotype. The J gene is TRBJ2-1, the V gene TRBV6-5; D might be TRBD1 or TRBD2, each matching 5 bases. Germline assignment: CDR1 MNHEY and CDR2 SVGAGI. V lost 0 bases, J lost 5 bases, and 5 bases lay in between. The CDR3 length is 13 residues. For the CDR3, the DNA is TGTGCCAGCAGTTACTCGGGGGACAATGAGCAGTTCTTC. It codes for CASSYSGDNEQFF.

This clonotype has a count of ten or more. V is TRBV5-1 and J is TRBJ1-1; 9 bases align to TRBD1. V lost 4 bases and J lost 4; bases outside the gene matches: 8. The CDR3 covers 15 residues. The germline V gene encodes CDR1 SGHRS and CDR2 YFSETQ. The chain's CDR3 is CASSRRSTGGTEAFF. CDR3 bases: TGCGCCAGCAGCCGCCGTTCGACAGGGGGCACTGAAGCTTTCTTT.

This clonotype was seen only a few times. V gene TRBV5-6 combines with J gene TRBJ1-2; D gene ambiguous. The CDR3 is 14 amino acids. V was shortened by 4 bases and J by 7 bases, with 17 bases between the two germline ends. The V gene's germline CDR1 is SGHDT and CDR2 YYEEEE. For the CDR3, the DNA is TGTGCCAGCAGCCGGACGTTCGAGCCGCTTGGCTACACCTTC. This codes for CASSRTFEPLGYTF.

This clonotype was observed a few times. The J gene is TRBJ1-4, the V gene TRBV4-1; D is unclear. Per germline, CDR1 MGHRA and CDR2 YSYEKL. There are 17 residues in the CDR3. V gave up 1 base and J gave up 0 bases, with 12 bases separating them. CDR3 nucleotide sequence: TGCGCCAGCAGCCAAGGCCTCGGAGACGCAACTAATGAAAAACTGTTTTTT. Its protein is CASSQGLGDATNEKLFF.

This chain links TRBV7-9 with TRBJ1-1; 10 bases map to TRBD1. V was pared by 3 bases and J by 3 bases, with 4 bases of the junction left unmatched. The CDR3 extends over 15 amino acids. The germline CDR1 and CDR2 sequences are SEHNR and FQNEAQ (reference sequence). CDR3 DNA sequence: TGTGCCAGCAGCTTCCGGACAGGGGGAGACACTGAAGCTTTCTTT. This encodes CASSFRTGGDTEAFF.

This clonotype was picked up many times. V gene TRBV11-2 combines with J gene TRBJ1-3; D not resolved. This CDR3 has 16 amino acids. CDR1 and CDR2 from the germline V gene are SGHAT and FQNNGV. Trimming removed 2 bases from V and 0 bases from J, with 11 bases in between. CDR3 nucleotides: TGTGCCAGCAGCTTATTTGGAGTGCCCTCTGGAAACACCATATATTTT. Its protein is CASSLFGVPSGNTIYF.

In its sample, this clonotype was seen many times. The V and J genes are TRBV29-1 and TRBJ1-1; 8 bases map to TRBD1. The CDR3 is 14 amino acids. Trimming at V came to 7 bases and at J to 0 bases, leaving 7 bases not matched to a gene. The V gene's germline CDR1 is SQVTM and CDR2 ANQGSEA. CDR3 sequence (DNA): TGCAGCGGTTGGACAGGGATTATGAACACTGAAGCTTTCTTT. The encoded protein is CSGWTGIMNTEAFF.

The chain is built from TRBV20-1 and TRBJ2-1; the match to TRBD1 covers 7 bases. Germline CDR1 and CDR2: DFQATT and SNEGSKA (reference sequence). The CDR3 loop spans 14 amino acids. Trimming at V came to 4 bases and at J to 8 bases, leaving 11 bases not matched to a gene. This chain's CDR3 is CSAKIGGGRYEQFF. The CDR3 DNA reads TGCAGTGCTAAAATAGGGGGCGGTCGGTATGAGCAGTTCTTC.

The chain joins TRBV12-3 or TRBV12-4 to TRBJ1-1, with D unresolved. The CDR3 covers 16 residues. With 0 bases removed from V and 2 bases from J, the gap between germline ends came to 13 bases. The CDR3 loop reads CASSLAGGGNNTEAFF. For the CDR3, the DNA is TGTGCCAGCAGTTTAGCCGGTGGCGGGAATAACACTGAAGCTTTCTTT.

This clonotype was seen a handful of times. Written as DNA, the CDR3 is TGTGCCAGCAGTTCGGCTATTAACTATGGCTACACCTTC. It is translated as CASSSAINYGYTF. V gene TRBV2 combines with J gene TRBJ1-2; no firm D call. The CDR3 loop spans 13 amino acids. The germline CDR1 and CDR2 sequences are SNHLY and FYNNEI. The V and J ends lost 5 bases and 1 base respectively, with 8 bases between them.

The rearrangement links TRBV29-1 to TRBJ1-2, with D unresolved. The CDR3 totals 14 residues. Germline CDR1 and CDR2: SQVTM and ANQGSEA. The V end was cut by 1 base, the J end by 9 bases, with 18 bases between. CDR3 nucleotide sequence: TGCAGCGTTGAAGGGTTCGGGCCTCCCGGGCGCTACACCTTC. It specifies CSVEGFGPPGRYTF.

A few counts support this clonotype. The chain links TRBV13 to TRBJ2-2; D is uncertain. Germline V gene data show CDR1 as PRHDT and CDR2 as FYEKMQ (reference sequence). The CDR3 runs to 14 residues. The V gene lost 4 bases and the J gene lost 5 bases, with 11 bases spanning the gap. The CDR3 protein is CASSSTRHTGELFF. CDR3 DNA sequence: TGTGCCAGCAGCTCCACTCGCCATACCGGGGAGCTGTTTTTT.

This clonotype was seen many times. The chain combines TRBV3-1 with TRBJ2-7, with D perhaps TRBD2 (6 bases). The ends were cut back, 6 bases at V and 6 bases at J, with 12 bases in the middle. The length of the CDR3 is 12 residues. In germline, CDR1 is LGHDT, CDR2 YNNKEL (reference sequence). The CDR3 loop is CASSHDGGEQYV. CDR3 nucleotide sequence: TGTGCCAGCAGTCACGACGGGGGCGAGCAGTACGTC.

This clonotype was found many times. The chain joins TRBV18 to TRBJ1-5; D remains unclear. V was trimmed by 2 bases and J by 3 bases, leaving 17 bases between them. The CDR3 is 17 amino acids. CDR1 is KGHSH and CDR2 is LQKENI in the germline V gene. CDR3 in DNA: TGTGCCAGCTCACCAGGCCACCGTTTTTCCCTCAATCAGCCCCAGCATTTT. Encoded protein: CASSPGHRFSLNQPQHF.

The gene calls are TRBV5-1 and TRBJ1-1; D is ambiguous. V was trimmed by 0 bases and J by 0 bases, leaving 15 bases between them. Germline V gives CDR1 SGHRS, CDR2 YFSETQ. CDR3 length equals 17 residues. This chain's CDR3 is CASSLVAGFGMNTEAFF. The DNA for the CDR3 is TGCGCCAGCAGCTTGGTCGCGGGTTTCGGAATGAACACTGAAGCTTTCTTT. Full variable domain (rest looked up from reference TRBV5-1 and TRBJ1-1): KAGVTQTPRYLIKTRGQQVTLSCSPISGHRSVSWYQQTPGQGLQFLFEYFSETQRNKGNFPGRFSGRQFSNSRSEMNVSTLELGDSALYLCASSLVAGFGMNTEAFFGQGTRLTVV.

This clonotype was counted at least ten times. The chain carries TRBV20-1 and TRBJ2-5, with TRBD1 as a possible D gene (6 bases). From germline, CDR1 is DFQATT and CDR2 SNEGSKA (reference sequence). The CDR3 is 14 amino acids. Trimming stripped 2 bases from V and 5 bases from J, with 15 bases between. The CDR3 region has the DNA TGCAGTGCTAGATTGGCAGGGGTAGACGAGACCCAGTACTTC. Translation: CSARLAGVDETQYF.

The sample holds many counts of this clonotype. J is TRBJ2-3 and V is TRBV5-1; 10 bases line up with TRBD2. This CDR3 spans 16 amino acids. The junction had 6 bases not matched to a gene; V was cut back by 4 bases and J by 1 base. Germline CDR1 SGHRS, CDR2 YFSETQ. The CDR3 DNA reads TGCGCCAGCAGCCTGCCCGGGACTAGCGGCACAGATACGCAGTATTTT. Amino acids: CASSLPGTSGTDTQYF.

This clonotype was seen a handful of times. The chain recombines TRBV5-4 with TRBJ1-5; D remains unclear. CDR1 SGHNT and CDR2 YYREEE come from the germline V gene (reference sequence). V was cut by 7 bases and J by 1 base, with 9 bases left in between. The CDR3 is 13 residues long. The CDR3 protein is CASWPGSNQPQHF. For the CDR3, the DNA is TGTGCCAGCTGGCCCGGGAGCAATCAGCCCCAGCATTTT.

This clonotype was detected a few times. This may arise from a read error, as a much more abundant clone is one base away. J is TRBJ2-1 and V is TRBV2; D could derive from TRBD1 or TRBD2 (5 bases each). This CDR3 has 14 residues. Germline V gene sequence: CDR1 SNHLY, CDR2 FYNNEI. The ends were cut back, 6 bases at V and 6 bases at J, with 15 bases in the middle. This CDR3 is CASRGPTGGNEQFF. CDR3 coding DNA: TGTGCCAGCAGGGGACCGACTGGCGGCAATGAGCAGTTCTTC. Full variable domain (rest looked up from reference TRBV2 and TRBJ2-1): EPEVTQTPSHQVTQMGQEVILRCVPISNHLYFYWYRQILGQKVEFLVSFYNNEISEKSEIFDDQFSVERPDGSNFTLKIRSTKLEDSAMYFCASRGPTGGNEQFFGPGTRLTVL.

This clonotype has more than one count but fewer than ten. CDR3 in DNA: TGCAGTGCTATCGGACTAGCGGGGGGGCCCCCCTACGAGCAGTACGTC. Protein product: CSAIGLAGGPPYEQYV. The rearrangement links TRBV20-1 to TRBJ2-7; 15 bases fit TRBD2. The germline gives CDR1 DFQATT, CDR2 SNEGSKA (reference sequence). Trimming took 4 bases from V and 2 from J; bases not matched to a gene: 6. The CDR3 sequence is 16 residues long.